The 21 T cell receptor beta chains below come from one sample, sequenced in a study of CD8 T cells in Susac syndrome. Random hexamers were used to reverse transcribe an amount of about 0.45 to 1 ug RNA. MiXCR, run by TCRdb on the immunoSEQ multiplex PCR reads, gives a single entry per CDR3 protein. The sample contains about 130,000 distinct CDR3 sequences, approximately 96% of which appear only once. The specimen sequenced was CD8+ T cells from PBMCs. These receptors all stem from a human donor with Susac syndrome.

This clonotype was detected once. This sequence joins TRBV5-6 and TRBJ1-4; possible D gene TRBD1, 5 bases. This CDR3 comprises 13 residues. Germline V CDR1 and CDR2: SGHDT, YYEEEE. Trimming took off 1 base at V and 6 bases at J, with 7 bases between the two ends. This chain's CDR3 is CASSLQGHEKLFF. As DNA, the CDR3 is TGTGCCAGCAGCTTGCAGGGTCATGAAAAACTGTTTTTT.

In nucleotides, the CDR3 is TGTGCCACCAGTAAAGCGTGGGGAAGGGACACAGATACGCAGTATTTT. It encodes CATSKAWGRDTDTQYF. This rearrangement joins TRBV24-1 to TRBJ2-3; D is unclear. The V and J ends lost 6 bases and 2 bases respectively, with 17 bases between them. The CDR3 runs 16 residues. In germline, CDR1 is KGHDR, CDR2 SFDVKD.

This clonotype was picked up one time. The gene calls are TRBV29-1 and TRBJ2-7; D is unresolved. The germline gives CDR1 SQVTM, CDR2 ANQGSEA. The CDR3 totals 13 residues. Trimming removed 4 bases from V and 2 bases from J, with 12 bases in between. CDR3 in amino acids: CSVAGPRAYEQYF. CDR3 coding DNA: TGCAGCGTTGCTGGGCCCCGAGCCTACGAGCAGTACTTC.

The chain employs TRBV28 and TRBJ2-7, with a tentative D call TRBD1 (6 bases). The germline V gene has CDR1 MDHEN and CDR2 SYDVKM. The CDR3 is made up of 13 amino acids. V was clipped by 11 bases and J by 7 bases, with 21 bases between them. The CDR3 spells CASHLTGSEEQYF. DNA for the CDR3: TGTGCCTCCCACCTGACAGGATCCGAGGAGCAGTACTTC.

V is TRBV3-1 and J is TRBJ1-3; a possible D gene is TRBD1 (6 bases). V was pared by 4 bases and J by 0 bases, with 10 bases between. This CDR3 comprises 15 residues. Per the germline V gene, CDR1 is LGHDT and CDR2 is YNNKEL (reference sequence). The DNA of the CDR3 is TGTGCCAGCAGCCCAACGGGACACTCTGGAAACACCATATATTTT. Amino acid sequence: CASSPTGHSGNTIYF.

This clonotype was recorded once. The chain links TRBV4-3 to TRBJ2-3; the D gene is possibly TRBD1 (6 bases). The germline V and J ends were trimmed by 0 bases and 1 base, with 14 bases remaining between them. The CDR3 totals 17 residues. Germline values: CDR1 LGHNA, CDR2 YSLEER. CDR3 in amino acids: CASSQDSQGSGTDTQYF. The CDR3 bases are TGCGCCAGCAGCCAAGATTCACAGGGTTCCGGCACAGATACGCAGTATTTT.

The chain has TRBV9 and TRBJ2-3, with 7 nucleotides matching TRBD1. Trimming cost V 4 bases and J 4 bases; bases outside gene matches: 9. Germline V gene data show CDR1 as SGDLS and CDR2 as YYNGEE. The length of the CDR3 is 15 residues. The CDR3 reads CASSLDRVGADTQYF. The CDR3 bases are TGTGCCAGCAGCCTCGACAGGGTTGGTGCAGATACGCAGTATTTT. Drawing the rest from reference TRBV9 and TRBJ2-3, the complete variable domain is DSGVTQTPKHLITATGQRVTLRCSPRSGDLSVYWYQQSLDQGLQFLIQYYNGEERAKGNILERFSAQQFPDLHSELNLSSLELGDSALYFCASSLDRVGADTQYFGPGTRLTVL.

The J gene is TRBJ1-1, the V gene TRBV29-1; D may be TRBD1 (6 bases). Germline V CDR1 and CDR2: SQVTM, ANQGSEA. Trimming took off 8 bases at V and 2 bases at J, with 9 bases between the two ends. The CDR3 totals 11 residues. The CDR3 bases are TGCAGCCACAGGGTAAACACTGAAGCTTTCTTT. Protein: CSHRVNTEAFF.

The chain uses TRBV28 and TRBJ2-7; D is possibly TRBD2 (5 bases). The germline V and J ends were trimmed by 2 bases and 6 bases, with 14 bases remaining between them. This CDR3 region has 14 residues. The germline V gene encodes CDR1 MDHEN and CDR2 SYDVKM. CDR3 region: CASSLTREGSEQYF. The CDR3 DNA is TGTGCCAGCAGTTTAACGAGGGAAGGAAGCGAGCAGTACTTC.

The rearrangement joins TRBV7-9 to TRBJ1-1, with D unresolved. Germline V gene lookup returns CDR1 SEHNR and CDR2 FQNEAQ (reference sequence). This CDR3 contains 12 residues. Deletions cut 4 bases from V and 9 bases from J, with 12 bases between. CDR3 region: CASSSDPRQAFF. The CDR3 DNA follows: TGTGCCAGCAGCTCAGACCCCCGGCAAGCTTTCTTT. The variable domain in full, with the rest retrieved from reference TRBV7-9 and TRBJ1-1, is DTGVSQNPRHKITKRGQNVTFRCDPISEHNRLYWYRQTLGQGPEFLTYFQNEAQLEKSRLLSDRFSAERPKGSFSTLEIQRTEQGDSAMYLCASSSDPRQAFFGQGTRLTVV.

For the CDR3, the DNA is TGTGCCAGCAGTTTATACGGCACTGAAGCTTTCTTT. It is translated as CASSLYGTEAFF. J is TRBJ1-1 and V is TRBV12-3 or TRBV12-4; no definite D call. CDR3 size: 12 residues. Trimming took off 2 bases at V and 4 bases at J, with 5 bases between the two ends.

V is TRBV12-3 or TRBV12-4 and J is TRBJ2-7, with D hard to call. This CDR3 region has 14 residues. Trimming took 3 bases from V and 1 from J, leaving 10 bases between them. The CDR3 spells CASSLAGKSYEQYF. The CDR3 DNA reads as TGTGCCAGCAGTTTGGCCGGAAAGTCCTACGAGCAGTACTTC.

The chain carries TRBV9 and TRBJ1-1, with a tentative D call TRBD1 (5 bases). Trimming took off 4 bases at V and 0 bases at J, with 10 bases between the two ends. Germline-derived CDR1 and CDR2 are SGDLS and YYNGEE. The CDR3 consists of 14 residues. CDR3 nucleotides: TGTGCCAGCAGCCCTAGACAGATGAACACTGAAGCTTTCTTT. Amino acids: CASSPRQMNTEAFF.

V usage is TRBV7-8 and J usage is TRBJ1-5; D might be TRBD1 (6 bases). This CDR3 has 17 amino acids. From germline, CDR1 is SGHVS and CDR2 FQNEAQ. Trimming took off 0 bases at V and 3 bases at J, with 15 bases between the two ends. CDR3 DNA sequence: TGTGCCAGCAGCTTAGCGGTAGGACAGCACTTCAATCAGCCCCAGCATTTT. Protein sequence: CASSLAVGQHFNQPQHF.

The V gene is TRBV7-9, the J gene TRBJ2-3; D is possibly TRBD1 or TRBD2 (6 bases each). V was pared by 2 bases and J by 4 bases, with 10 bases between. Per germline, CDR1 SEHNR and CDR2 FQNEAQ (reference sequence). The CDR3 has 14 amino acids. CDR3 nucleotide sequence: TGTGCCAGCAGCTTAAGGGGGGCCCCAGATACGCAGTATTTT. As protein: CASSLRGAPDTQYF.

To note about this clonotype: One end of the junction fails to match germline, which may point to a read error. The chain uses TRBV6-4 and TRBJ2-3; the D gene is possibly TRBD2 (7 bases). Germline lookup yields CDR1 MRHNA and CDR2 SNTAGT. This CDR3 contains 19 residues. CDR3 sequence (DNA): TGTGCCAGCAGTTACTCGAGCTTGCGGGGGCAATGGGGCACAGATACGCAGTATTTT. Translation gives CASSYSSLRGQWGTDTQYF.

The chain has TRBV20-1 and TRBJ2-7, with 11 bases lining up with TRBD2. This CDR3 comprises 16 residues. Germline values: CDR1 DFQATT, CDR2 SNEGSKA (reference sequence). Trimming removed 4 bases from V and 4 bases from J; junction bases left unmatched: 12. For the CDR3, the DNA is TGCAGTGCTACCGTCCTGCGACTAGCGGGAATGTACGAGCAGTACTTC. It encodes CSATVLRLAGMYEQYF.

The chain uses TRBV9 and TRBJ1-1; TRBD1 agrees at 9 bases. The length of the CDR3 is 14 residues. Germline assignment: CDR1 SGDLS and CDR2 YYNGEE. V gave up 4 bases and J gave up 12 bases; unmatched junction bases: 13. The CDR3 sequence: CASSLGGGTGSTFF. The DNA for the CDR3 is TGTGCCAGCAGCTTAGGGGGAGGGACAGGGTCGACTTTCTTT.

This chain links TRBV11-2 with TRBJ2-7, with 8 bases that match TRBD2. V shed 0 bases and J 5 bases; nucleotides not matched to a gene: 9. This CDR3 is built from 16 residues. CDR1 is SGHAT, CDR2 FQNNGV, per germline. CDR3 bases: TGTGCCAGCAGCTTAGAGGGGGGCGGGGGGCACAACGAGCAGTACTTC. Translating it yields CASSLEGGGGHNEQYF.

This chain joins TRBV5-1 and TRBJ2-7; 7 nucleotides match TRBD1. The CDR3 has 15 amino acids. V was pared by 2 bases and J by 0 bases, with 5 bases of the junction left unmatched. Looked up from germline, CDR1 is SGHRS and CDR2 is YFSETQ. CDR3: CASSLYDRASYEQYF. The CDR3 nucleotides are TGCGCCAGCAGCTTATACGACAGGGCCTCCTACGAGCAGTACTTC.

The V gene is TRBV19, the J gene TRBJ2-3; possibly TRBD1 for D (6 bases). CDR1 is LNHDA and CDR2 is SQIVND in the germline V gene (reference sequence). The CDR3 has 14 amino acids. V gave up 2 bases and J gave up 5 bases, with 11 bases separating them. CDR3 residues: CASSILATGDTQYF. In nucleotides, the CDR3 is TGTGCCAGTAGTATACTCGCGACAGGAGATACGCAGTATTTT.